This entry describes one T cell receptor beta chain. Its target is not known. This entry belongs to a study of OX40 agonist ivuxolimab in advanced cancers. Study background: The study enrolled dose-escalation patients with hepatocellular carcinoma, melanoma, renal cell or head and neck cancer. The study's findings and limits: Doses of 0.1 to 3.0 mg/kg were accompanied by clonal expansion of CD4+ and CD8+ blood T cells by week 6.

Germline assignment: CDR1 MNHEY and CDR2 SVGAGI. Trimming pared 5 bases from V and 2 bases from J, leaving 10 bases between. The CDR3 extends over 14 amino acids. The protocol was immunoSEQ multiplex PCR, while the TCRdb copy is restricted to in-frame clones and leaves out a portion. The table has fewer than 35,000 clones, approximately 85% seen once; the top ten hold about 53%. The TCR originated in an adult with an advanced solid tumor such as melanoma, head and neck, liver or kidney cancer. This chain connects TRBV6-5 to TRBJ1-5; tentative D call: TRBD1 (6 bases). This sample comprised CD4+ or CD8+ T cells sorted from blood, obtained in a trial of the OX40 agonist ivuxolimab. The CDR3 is CASSTGFGNQPQHF. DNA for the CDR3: TGTGCCAGCAGTACAGGGTTTGGCAATCAGCCCCAGCATTTT.